This is a list of T cell receptor beta chains from one sample in a study of blood T cell repertoires in COVID-19. The repertoire was sequenced with immunoSEQ multiplex PCR; TCRdb's copy has only in-frame clones and lacks some. The sample yields under 300,000 clones, approximately 88% seen once. Sequencing was carried out using PBMCs or T cells enriched from blood (not recorded which). The receptors were gathered from a woman aged 35 to 49 who had been exposed to COVID-19. Both conserved end residues are part of each CDR3. The D gene is left open where the match is weak. Some rows mark clone size as missing; the rest say once, few, many or name a class of expanded clone.

TGTGCCAGCTCACCCCGACAGGGGAATAATGAAAAACTGTTTTTT,CASSPRQGNNEKLFF,TRBJ1-4,TRBV18,TRBD1,-
TGTGCCTGGAGTGTAGTGGACAGTCGGGGCTACAATGAGCAGTTCTTC,CAWSVVDSRGYNEQFF,TRBJ2-1,TRBV30,-,many
TGTGCCAGCAGCTTAGCCTGGCACTCTGGGGCCAACGTCCTGACTTTC,CASSLAWHSGANVLTF,TRBJ2-6,TRBV7-9,-,-
TGTGCCAGCAGCCTCGGACACCTCCATAACACCGGGGAGCTGTTTTTT,CASSLGHLHNTGELFF,TRBJ2-2,TRBV7-9,-,-
TGTGCCAGCAGTTTATACGGGGACTTCAGCTATGGCTACACCTTC,CASSLYGDFSYGYTF,TRBJ1-2,TRBV28,-,-
TGCGCCAGCAGCCAAGATCGTAACAGCAATGAGCAGTTCTTC,CASSQDRNSNEQFF,TRBJ2-1,TRBV4-3,-,-
TGCGCCAGCAGCTTAAGGGGTTCAACCTACGAGCAGTACTTC,CASSLRGSTYEQYF,TRBJ2-7,TRBV5-1,-,-
TGCGCCAGCAGCCCCGGAGGAGGGCTATCCTACAATGAGCAGTTCTTC,CASSPGGGLSYNEQFF,TRBJ2-1,TRBV4-3,-,-
TGTGCCACATCGACAGGGGAGTATGGCTACACCTTC,CATSTGEYGYTF,TRBJ1-2,TRBV27,TRBD1,-
TGTGCCACCAGTCCCGGGACAGGTCCCTTCTTCTATGGCTACACCTTC,CATSPGTGPFFYGYTF,TRBJ1-2,TRBV15,TRBD1,-
TGTGCCACCAGTGATCCGACCCCCCGGGGAGGGGGTAACACCGGGGAGCTGTTTTTT,CATSDPTPRGGGNTGELFF,TRBJ2-2,TRBV24-1,-,-
TGTGCCAGCAGCCAAGAAGGTTCAGGGGAAGCGGGGGACCCCCTTACGACCCAGTACTTC,CASSQEGSGEAGDPLTTQYF,TRBJ2-5,TRBV4-2,TRBD2,many
TGCACAGAGCTACAGGACACTGAAGCTTTCTTT,CTELQDTEAFF,TRBJ1-1,TRBV20-1,-,-
TGTGCCACCAGCAGGGACAGGGGTGGCCAAGAGACCCAGTACTTC,CATSRDRGGQETQYF,TRBJ2-5,TRBV15,TRBD1,-
TGCGCCAGCAGCCCGGGACAGCTCTCCTACGAGCAGTACTTC,CASSPGQLSYEQYF,TRBJ2-7,TRBV4-1,TRBD1,-
TGTGCCAGCAGTACCGGGGTTCGGGGTGGCTACACCTTC,CASSTGVRGGYTF,TRBJ1-2,TRBV6-5,-,-
TGTGCCAGCGGGACTAGCGGGATTCCCACAGATACGCAGTATTTT,CASGTSGIPTDTQYF,TRBJ2-3,TRBV5-1,TRBD2,-
TGTGCCAGCAGCACTTTAGCGGGGGACGGGGCCCAGTACTTC,CASSTLAGDGAQYF,TRBJ2-5,TRBV9,TRBD2,-
TGTGCCAGCAGCTTACGGCTAGCGGACAATGAGCAGTTCTTC,CASSLRLADNEQFF,TRBJ2-1,TRBV7-3,TRBD2,-
TGTGCCAGCAGCAGGGTGGGACACCTTCGTGTCGGCACAGATACGCAGTATTTT,CASSRVGHLRVGTDTQYF,TRBJ2-3,TRBV5-4,-,once
TGTGCCTGGAACAGGGGGGAGGTTGGCTACACCTTC,CAWNRGEVGYTF,TRBJ1-2,TRBV30,TRBD1,-
TGTGCCACCAAGGGGGCCCCGGGACAGGGGAACACCGGGGAGCTGTTTTTT,CATKGAPGQGNTGELFF,TRBJ2-2,TRBV10-3,TRBD1,-
TGTGCCAGCAGCCTGGGACAGATCTGGAGCAATGAGCAGTTCTTC,CASSLGQIWSNEQFF,TRBJ2-1,TRBV5-6,TRBD1,once
TGTGCCAGCAGCCGAGGAGCTGGAAACACCATATATTTT,CASSRGAGNTIYF,TRBJ1-3,TRBV12-3/TRBV12-4,-,-
TGTGCCAGTAGTATAGAAGGGCGGGGGGTGAACACTGAAGCTTTCTTT,CASSIEGRGVNTEAFF,TRBJ1-1,TRBV19,-,-
TGTGCCAGCAGCTTGCAGGGGGCGACCGGGGAGCTGTTTTTT,CASSLQGATGELFF,TRBJ2-2,TRBV5-1,TRBD1,-
TGTGCCAGCAGTTTAGGAGGGATGGGGGGCACCGGGGAGCTGTTTTTT,CASSLGGMGGTGELFF,TRBJ2-2,TRBV28,-,few
TGTGCCAGCAGCCCACAGGGCTTAGCGGGAAACACCATATATTTT,CASSPQGLAGNTIYF,TRBJ1-3,TRBV7-9,-,-
TGTGCCAGCAGTTTAGGGAGGGTGAACTACGAGCAGTACTTC,CASSLGRVNYEQYF,TRBJ2-7,TRBV28,TRBD2,once
TGTGCCAGCATCCCCCCACAGGACATCTACAATGAGCAGTTCTTC,CASIPPQDIYNEQFF,TRBJ2-1,TRBV2,-,-
TGTGCCAGCAGCTTCACCGGGACTAGCGGGGGGCTTGAGCAGTTCTTC,CASSFTGTSGGLEQFF,TRBJ2-1,TRBV9,TRBD2,once
TGTGCCAGCTCTCCTGGGACATTCACAGATACGCAGTATTTT,CASSPGTFTDTQYF,TRBJ2-3,TRBV18,-,-
TGTGCCAGCAGCGTAGGATGGGGGGATCAGCCCCAGCATTTT,CASSVGWGDQPQHF,TRBJ1-5,TRBV9,-,-
TGTGCCAGCAGATCACTAAGACTAGCGGGATATGAGCAGTTCTTC,CASRSLRLAGYEQFF,TRBJ2-1,TRBV2,TRBD2,-
TGCGCCAGCAGCCAAGAGGCTAGCGGGGCCCCTAACGTGCAGTTCTTC,CASSQEASGAPNVQFF,TRBJ2-1,TRBV4-3,TRBD2,-
TGTGCCGCTCGGTACGGGACAGGCTATGGCTACACCTTC,CAARYGTGYGYTF,TRBJ1-2,TRBV10-3,TRBD1,-
TGTGCCAGCAGCGTAGATTTAGGGGTCGGGAGCACTGAAGCTTTCTTT,CASSVDLGVGSTEAFF,TRBJ1-1,TRBV9,-,-
TGTGCCAGTAGTAGGGGGACAGGGGTTAATCAGCCCCAGCATTTT,CASSRGTGVNQPQHF,TRBJ1-5,TRBV19,TRBD1,-